A single sample gave rise to the 20 T cell receptor beta chains below, sequenced in a study of beta chain features in type 1 diabetes. Study findings and constraints: TCRB CDR3 length was moderately but significantly reduced in all four CD4+ subsets of Type 1 diabetes patients.

No antigen has been identified for these receptors. As every portion of the isolated RNA was reverse transcribed, the sequencing read expressed TCRB transcripts. Libraries were prepared by immunoSEQ multiplex PCR; TCRdb keeps only in-frame clonotypes and omits some of them. The data hold 500,000 to 850,000 clones, with more than 12% observed a single time. Sequencing was performed on naive CD4+ T cells from blood. The source of these receptors is a man younger than 35 with type 1 diabetes.

The chain carries TRBV5-1 and TRBJ1-3; TRBD1 matches 8 bases. The CDR3 sequence is 15 residues long. Germline trimming cut 3 bases from V and 2 bases from J; bases unmatched to any gene: 4. The germline gives CDR1 SGHRS, CDR2 YFSETQ. The CDR3 nucleotides are TGCGCCAGCAGCTGGGGACAGGCAGCTGGAAACACCATATATTTT. This translates into CASSWGQAAGNTIYF.

There are a few counts of this clone. The rearrangement uses TRBV7-7 and TRBJ2-3; D perhaps matches TRBD2 (6 bases). CDR1 SSHAT and CDR2 FNYEAQ come from the germline V gene (reference sequence). The CDR3 totals 13 residues. CDR3: CASASGGTDTQYF. The CDR3 bases are TGTGCTAGCGCCTCGGGGGGCACAGATACGCAGTATTTT.

The chain joins TRBV7-9 to TRBJ2-1; 9 bases align to TRBD2. Per germline, CDR1 SEHNR and CDR2 FQNEAQ (reference sequence). The CDR3 totals 15 residues. The trim removed 5 bases at V and 4 bases at J, leaving 6 bases unmatched. The chain's CDR3 is CASSVTSGPYNEQFF. The DNA for the CDR3 is TGTGCCAGCAGCGTAACTAGCGGGCCTTACAATGAGCAGTTCTTC.

The chain uses TRBV5-1 and TRBJ2-3; D not resolved. The CDR3 runs 15 residues. V lost 3 bases to trimming and J lost 1 base, with 12 bases between them. Germline V gene lookup returns CDR1 SGHRS and CDR2 YFSETQ. Written as DNA, the CDR3 is TGCGCCAGCAGCTCGCTTCCCGCCGGCACAGATACGCAGTATTTT. The encoded protein is CASSSLPAGTDTQYF.

The chain recombines TRBV7-2 with TRBJ2-5; D uncertain. The CDR3 is 13 residues long. The V and J ends lost 5 bases and 1 base respectively, with 8 bases between them. Germline-derived CDR1 and CDR2 are SGHTA and FQGNSA. The CDR3 DNA reads TGTGCCAGCAGCCAATGGGGCCAAGAGACCCAGTACTTC. Encoded protein: CASSQWGQETQYF.

This clone came up a few times. Other DNA sequences within the sample encode an identical CDR3. The chain carries TRBV18 and TRBJ1-1, with D perhaps TRBD1 (5 bases). The CDR3 sequence is 14 residues long. Germline lookup yields CDR1 KGHSH and CDR2 LQKENI. The V end lost 3 bases, the J end lost 2 bases, and 10 bases lay between the germline ends. The CDR3 DNA sequence: TGTGCCAGCTCACCGGGGACGGGCAACACTGAAGCTTTCTTT. Residues: CASSPGTGNTEAFF.

Only a few counts were recorded for this clone. The genes are TRBV30 and TRBJ1-3, with unresolved D. V dropped 5 bases and J dropped 0 bases, with 5 bases sitting between them. CDR3 length: 12 amino acids. Per germline, CDR1 GTSNPN and CDR2 SVGIG (reference sequence). The CDR3 sequence: CAWGVSGNTIYF. The CDR3 DNA reads as TGTGCCTGGGGCGTCTCTGGAAACACCATATATTTT.

This clone was seen a few times. The V gene is TRBV7-9, the J gene TRBJ1-3; D perhaps matches TRBD1 (5 bases). The germline V and J ends were trimmed by 5 bases and 11 bases, with 16 bases remaining between them. The CDR3 loop spans 13 amino acids. The germline gives CDR1 SEHNR, CDR2 FQNEAQ (reference sequence). In nucleotides, the CDR3 is TGTGCCAGCAGCACCCTCTACCGGGACTCCATATATTTT. Its protein is CASSTLYRDSIYF.

The chain couples TRBV9 to TRBJ2-1; 7 bases line up with TRBD1. The CDR3 runs 15 residues. V trimming: 3 bases; J trimming: 8 bases; junction bases outside the gene matches: 11. Germline V lookup: CDR1 SGDLS, CDR2 YYNGEE. The CDR3: CASSAGTVQLDEQFF. The CDR3 nucleotides read TGTGCCAGCAGCGCCGGGACAGTACAATTAGATGAGCAGTTCTTC.

The V gene is TRBV29-1, the J gene TRBJ2-1, with 8 bases aligning to TRBD1. The junction had 6 bases not matched to a gene; V was cut back by 4 bases and J by 4 bases. The CDR3 has 14 amino acids. CDR1 SQVTM and CDR2 ANQGSEA come from the germline V gene. The CDR3 loop is CSVVRDRTYNEQFF. The CDR3, as DNA: TGCAGCGTTGTCCGGGACAGGACTTACAATGAGCAGTTCTTC.

This clone was counted a few times. The J gene is TRBJ1-2, the V gene TRBV19; maybe TRBD1 (6 bases). V lost 7 bases and J 8 bases, leaving 17 bases between the germline ends. The CDR3 spans 13 residues. Germline V gene data show CDR1 as LNHDA and CDR2 as SQIVND (reference sequence). Written as DNA, the CDR3 is TGTGCCAGTAAGGCGGACAGCCAAAGGGGCTACACCTTC. Its translation: CASKADSQRGYTF.

The chain combines TRBV6-5 with TRBJ1-1, with D uncertain. The CDR3 extends over 13 amino acids. Trimming removed 6 bases from V and 5 bases from J, with 13 bases in between. The germline gives CDR1 MNHEY, CDR2 SVGAGI. CDR3 nucleotide sequence: TGTGCCAGCAGCTCCAGGACGGGAACTGAAGCTTTCTTT. Its translation is CASSSRTGTEAFF.

This clone came up once. The chain couples TRBV30 to TRBJ1-3; D is unresolved. V was cut by 0 bases and J by 2 bases, with 11 bases left in between. The length of the CDR3 is 15 residues. The germline V gene has CDR1 GTSNPN and CDR2 SVGIG (reference sequence). This chain's CDR3 is CAWSVYLGPGNTIYF. For the CDR3, the DNA is TGTGCCTGGAGTGTATACTTGGGCCCTGGAAACACCATATATTTT.

CDR3 amino acids: CASSFSGHSSYNEQFF. Here the CDR3 DNA reads TGTGCCAGCAGCTTTAGCGGGCACAGCTCCTACAATGAGCAGTTCTTC. The rearrangement uses TRBV7-2 and TRBJ2-1, with 7 bases lining up with TRBD2. J was trimmed by 0 bases and V by 3 bases; bases with no gene match: 5. The CDR3 has 16 amino acids. The germline V gene encodes CDR1 SGHTA and CDR2 FQGNSA.

This clone was observed a handful of times. In DNA, the CDR3 is TGTGCCAGCAGCTTGGAGGTCTCTGGGGCCAACGTCCTGACTTTC. This translates into CASSLEVSGANVLTF. The rearrangement joins TRBV7-6 to TRBJ2-6; perhaps TRBD2 as D (5 bases). The CDR3 has 15 amino acids. Trimming took off 3 bases at V and 0 bases at J, with 6 bases between the two ends. The germline gives CDR1 SGHVS, CDR2 FNYEAQ.

In its sample, this clone was seen a few times. This chain links TRBV7-2 with TRBJ1-2; D perhaps matches TRBD1 (5 bases). The CDR3 runs 14 residues. V lost 3 bases and J 2 bases, leaving 10 bases between the germline ends. Germline V gene data show CDR1 as SGHTA and CDR2 as FQGNSA. CDR3 DNA sequence: TGTGCCAGCAGCTTTGCGGGGCTCAACTATGGCTACACCTTC. This translates into CASSFAGLNYGYTF.

This clone was counted only a few times. CDR3 sequence reads: CASSDGPDRIPPLHF. DNA of the CDR3: TGTGCCAGCAGCGACGGTCCTGATCGGATTCCACCCCTCCACTTT. The chain links TRBV7-9 to TRBJ1-6; D remains unclear. This CDR3 comprises 15 residues. V lost 5 bases and J 11 bases, leaving 19 bases between the germline ends. Looked up from germline, CDR1 is SEHNR and CDR2 is FQNEAQ (reference sequence).

V usage is TRBV5-1 and J usage is TRBJ1-2; TRBD1 might be the D (5 bases). CDR1 and CDR2 from the germline V gene are SGHRS and YFSETQ. The CDR3 runs to 14 residues. Trimming took off 4 bases at V and 5 bases at J, with 15 bases between the two ends. For the CDR3, the DNA is TGCGCCAGCAGCGACCTACCGGGGCCTTATGGCTACACCTTC. Its translation is CASSDLPGPYGYTF.

This clone appeared a few times. The V call is TRBV5-1, the J call TRBJ1-1; D is unresolved. In germline, CDR1 is SGHRS, CDR2 YFSETQ. V lost 0 bases to trimming and J lost 0 bases, with 9 bases between them. The CDR3 is 15 residues long. CDR3 sequence reads: CASSLVVTMNTEAFF. Here the CDR3 DNA reads TGCGCCAGCAGCTTGGTCGTAACAATGAACACTGAAGCTTTCTTT.

This clone was found a few times. The rearrangement uses TRBV2 and TRBJ1-2; D remains ambiguous. From germline, CDR1 is SNHLY and CDR2 FYNNEI. CDR3 length equals 14 residues. V was pared by 3 bases and J by 6 bases, with 14 bases between. In DNA, the CDR3 is TGTGCCAGCAGTGATCGACCGAGGACCCATGGCTACACCTTC. Protein: CASSDRPRTHGYTF. Combining the CDR3 with reference TRBV2 and TRBJ1-2 gives the whole variable domain EPEVTQTPSHQVTQMGQEVILRCVPISNHLYFYWYRQILGQKVEFLVSFYNNEISEKSEIFDDQFSVERPDGSNFTLKIRSTKLEDSAMYFCASSDRPRTHGYTFGSGTRLTVV.